Reported below is one T cell receptor beta chain. CDR1 and CDR2 (germline): MNHEY, SVGAGI. This CDR3 comprises 12 residues. V lost 5 bases, J lost 0 bases, and 4 bases lay in between. The data originate from a study of blood T cell repertoires in COVID-19. About the research overall: COVID-19 samples, acute and convalescent, were from the United States, Italy and Spain. Sample material is recorded as cDNA or gDNA derived from T cells, B-cell-depleted T cells, or PBMCs.

As processed by the authors: Cell counts per sample came from amplifying reference gene primers. Here immunoSEQ multiplex PCR was the method, and the copy in TCRdb shows in-frame clones only, minus some. The DNA gave D and trimming, while V, J and clone size come from that table. The table lists 110,000 to 150,000 clones, over 70% of them singletons, with around 1.8% in the top ten. This TCR came from a woman aged 55-69 years with acute or convalescent COVID-19. This rearrangement joins TRBV6-5 to TRBJ1-1; D is uncertain. Sequencing input: peripheral blood. CDR3 DNA sequence: TGTGCCAGCAGTACTATGAACACTGAAGCTTTCTTT. This encodes CASSTMNTEAFF.